The text below deals with one T cell receptor (beta chain). This clonotype has just a few counts. What antigen it recognizes has not been identified. Nothing much larger sits one base from this clone, and base qualities are not available. The method was RT-PCR. Sequencing used a NextSeq 550. Using fastp at Q25 and MiXCR, TCRdb reprocessed the public reads and kept productive beta chains. Each entry is one CDR3 protein sequence, shown with its most common DNA and genes. This sample lists roughly 250,000 distinct CDR3 sequences; 13% to 15% were detected once. The ten largest clones add up to 11% of the sample. The CDR3 goes from the cysteine to the phenylalanine over 16 residues. The DNA shown is the 48-base CDR3, in frame from base 1. The germline V gene sets CDR1 to MGHRA and CDR2 to YSYEKL. The trim is 1 base for V and 5 bases for J, with a gap of 17 bases between the germline ends. The sample belongs to a study of patients and donors after allogeneic stem cell transplantation (dated by TCRdb to 2020 to 2021).

The chain links TRBV4-1 with TRBJ1-2; a tentative D call is TRBD1 (5 bases match). The TCR originated in a human donor who was either an allogeneic HSCT recipient or a stem cell or donor lymphocyte infusion donor (not recorded which). It is not recorded whose cells these are; they may come from a transplant donor. The sequenced sample was blood, either unsorted or a sorted T cell fraction (not recorded which). For the CDR3, the sequence is CASSQARDRGFYGYTF. The DNA sequence is given as TGCGCCAGCAGCCAAGCCCGGGACCGGGGTTTTTATGGCTACACCTTC.